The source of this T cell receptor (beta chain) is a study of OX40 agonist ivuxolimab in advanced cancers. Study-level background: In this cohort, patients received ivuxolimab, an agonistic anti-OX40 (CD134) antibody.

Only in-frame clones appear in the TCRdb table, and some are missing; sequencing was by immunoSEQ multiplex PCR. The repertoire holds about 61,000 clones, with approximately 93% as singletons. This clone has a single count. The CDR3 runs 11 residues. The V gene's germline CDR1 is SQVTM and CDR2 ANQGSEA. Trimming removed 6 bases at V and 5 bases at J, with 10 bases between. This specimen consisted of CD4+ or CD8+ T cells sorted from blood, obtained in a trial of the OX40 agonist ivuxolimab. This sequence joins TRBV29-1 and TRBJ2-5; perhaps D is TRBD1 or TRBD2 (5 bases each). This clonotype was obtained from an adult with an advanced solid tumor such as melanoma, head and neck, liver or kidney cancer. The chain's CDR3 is CSVREGETQYF. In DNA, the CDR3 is TGCAGCGTCAGAGAGGGGGAGACCCAGTACTTC.